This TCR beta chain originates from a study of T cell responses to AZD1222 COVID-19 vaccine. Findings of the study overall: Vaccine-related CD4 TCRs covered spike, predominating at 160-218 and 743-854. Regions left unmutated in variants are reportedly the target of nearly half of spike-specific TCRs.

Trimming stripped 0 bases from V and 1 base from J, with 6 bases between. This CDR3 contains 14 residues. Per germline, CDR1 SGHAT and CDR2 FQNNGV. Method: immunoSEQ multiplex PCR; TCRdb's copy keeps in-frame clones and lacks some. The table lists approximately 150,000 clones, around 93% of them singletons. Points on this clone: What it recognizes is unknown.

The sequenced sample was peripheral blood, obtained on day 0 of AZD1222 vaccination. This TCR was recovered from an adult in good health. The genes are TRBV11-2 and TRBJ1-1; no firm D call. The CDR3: CASSLESENTEAFF. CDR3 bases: TGTGCCAGCAGCTTAGAATCGGAGAACACTGAAGCTTTCTTT.